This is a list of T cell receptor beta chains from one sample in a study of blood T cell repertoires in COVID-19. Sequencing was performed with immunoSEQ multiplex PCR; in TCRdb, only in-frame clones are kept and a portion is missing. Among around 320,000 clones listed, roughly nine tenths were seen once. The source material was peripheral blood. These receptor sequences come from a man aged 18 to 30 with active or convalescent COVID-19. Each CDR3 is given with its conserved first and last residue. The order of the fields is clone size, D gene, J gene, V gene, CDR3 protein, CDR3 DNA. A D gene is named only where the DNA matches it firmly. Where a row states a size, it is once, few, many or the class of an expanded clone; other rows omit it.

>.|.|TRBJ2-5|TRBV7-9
CASSPRHGETQYF
TGTGCCAGCAGCCCCCGGCACGGGGAGACCCAGTACTTC
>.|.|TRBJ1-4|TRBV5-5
CASSLNGGETNEKLFF
TGTGCCAGCAGCTTGAACGGGGGAGAGACTAATGAAAAACTGTTTTTT
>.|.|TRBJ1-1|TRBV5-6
CASSLGGVHHAFF
TGTGCCAGCAGCTTGGGAGGCGTCCACCACGCTTTCTTT
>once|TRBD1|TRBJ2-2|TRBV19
CASSRDREFTGELFF
TGTGCCAGTAGCCGGGACAGGGAATTCACCGGGGAGCTGTTTTTT
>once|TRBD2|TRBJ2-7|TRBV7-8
CASSPTFGGASSYEQYF
TGTGCCAGCAGCCCAACCTTCGGGGGGGCCTCCTCCTACGAGCAGTACTTC
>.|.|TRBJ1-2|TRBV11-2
CASSLEQGDYGYTF
TGTGCCAGCAGCTTAGAGCAGGGTGACTATGGCTACACCTTC
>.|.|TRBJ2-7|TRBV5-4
CASSLGGGDYEQYF
TGTGCCAGCAGCTTGGGGGGAGGAGATTACGAGCAGTACTTC
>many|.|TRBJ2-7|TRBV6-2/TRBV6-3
CASSPGLGVGRYEQYF
TGTGCCAGCAGCCCCGGGCTAGGGGTGGGCCGCTACGAGCAGTACTTC
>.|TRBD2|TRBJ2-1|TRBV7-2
CASSLTSGSLSVNEQFF
TGTGCCAGCAGCTTGACTAGCGGGAGCCTTTCAGTCAATGAGCAGTTCTTC
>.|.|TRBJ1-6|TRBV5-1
CASSLVEGSPLHF
TGCGCCAGCAGCTTGGTCGAGGGCTCACCCCTCCACTTT
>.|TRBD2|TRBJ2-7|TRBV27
CASSLGNRAGERYF
TGTGCCAGCAGTTTAGGTAATAGAGCGGGAGAGAGGTACTTC
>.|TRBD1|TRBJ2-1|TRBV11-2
CASSSGRQGAGNEQFF
TGTGCCAGCAGCTCCGGACGACAGGGGGCTGGAAATGAGCAGTTCTTC
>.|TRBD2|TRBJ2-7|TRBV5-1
CASSLTSGRAPEQYF
TGCGCCAGCAGCCTTACTAGCGGGAGGGCCCCCGAGCAGTACTTC
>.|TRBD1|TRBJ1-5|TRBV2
CASTGQGRNQPQHF
TGTGCCAGCACTGGACAGGGTCGCAATCAGCCCCAGCATTTT
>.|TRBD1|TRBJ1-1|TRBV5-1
CASSSSQGARNTEAFF
TGCGCCAGCAGCTCTTCACAGGGGGCGCGTAACACTGAAGCTTTCTTT
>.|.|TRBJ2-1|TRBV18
CASSPPRRDEQFF
TGTGCCAGCTCACCACCGCGGCGGGATGAGCAGTTCTTC
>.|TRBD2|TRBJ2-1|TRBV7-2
CASSSGRASYNEQFF
TGTGCCAGCAGCTCCGGGAGGGCGTCCTACAATGAGCAGTTCTTC
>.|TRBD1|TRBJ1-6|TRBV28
CASSLRTGVYSGYNSPLHF
TGTGCCAGCAGTTTAAGGACAGGAGTTTATTCGGGCTATAATTCACCCCTCCACTTT
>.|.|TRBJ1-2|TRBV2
CASGAQGREYGYTF
TGTGCCAGCGGGGCCCAGGGTCGAGAGTATGGCTACACCTTC
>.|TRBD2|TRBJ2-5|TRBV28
CATLAGARTQETQYF
TGTGCCACCCTAGCGGGAGCCCGAACCCAAGAGACCCAGTACTTC
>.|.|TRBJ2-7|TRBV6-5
CASSNPGDYEQYF
TGTGCCAGCAGCAACCCGGGGGACTACGAGCAGTACTTC
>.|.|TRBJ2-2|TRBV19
CASSIWRSGTGELFF
TGTGCCAGTAGTATATGGAGGTCGGGCACCGGGGAGCTGTTTTTT
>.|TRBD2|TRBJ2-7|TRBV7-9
CASSLLAGSSYEQYF
TGTGCCAGCAGCCTACTAGCGGGTAGCTCCTACGAGCAGTACTTC
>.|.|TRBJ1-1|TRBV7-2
CASSLDFEAFF
TGTGCCAGCAGCTTAGACTTTGAAGCTTTCTTT